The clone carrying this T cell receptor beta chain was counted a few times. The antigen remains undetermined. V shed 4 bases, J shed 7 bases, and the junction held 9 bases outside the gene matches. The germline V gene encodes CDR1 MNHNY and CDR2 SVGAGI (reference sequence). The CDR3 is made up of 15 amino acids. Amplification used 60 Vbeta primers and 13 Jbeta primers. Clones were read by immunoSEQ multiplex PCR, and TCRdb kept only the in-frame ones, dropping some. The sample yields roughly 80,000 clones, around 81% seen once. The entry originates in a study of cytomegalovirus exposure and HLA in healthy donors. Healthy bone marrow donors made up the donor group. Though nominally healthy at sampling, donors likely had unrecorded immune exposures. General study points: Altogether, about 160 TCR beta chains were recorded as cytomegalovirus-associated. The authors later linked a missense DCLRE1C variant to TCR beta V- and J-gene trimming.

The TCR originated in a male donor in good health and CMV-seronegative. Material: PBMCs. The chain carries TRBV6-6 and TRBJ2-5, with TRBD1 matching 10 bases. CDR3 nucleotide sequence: TGTGCCAGCAGTTCGGGACAGGGGCACTTGGGGACCCAGTACTTC. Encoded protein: CASSSGQGHLGTQYF.